What follows is one T cell receptor (beta chain) and its context. Original processing methods: Scientists estimated how many nucleated cells there were by amplifying reference gene primers. Data came from immunoSEQ multiplex PCR; TCRdb stores just in-frame clones and leaves some out. V and J calls and clone size are those listed in that table; D and trimming were worked out from the DNA. The repertoire holds 150,000 to 160,000 clones, approximately 91% seen once, with roughly 2.2% in the top ten. The data were obtained in a study of blood T cell repertoires in COVID-19. Background on the study: COVID-19 samples from acute and convalescent phases originated in the United States, Italy and Spain. The cDNA or gDNA used as material had been derived from T cells, B-cell-depleted T cells, or PBMCs.

The CDR3 spans 14 residues. CDR1 and CDR2 from the germline V gene are LGHDT and YNNKEL (reference sequence). V was clipped by 3 bases and J by 4 bases, with 11 bases between them. The receptor was derived from a woman between 70 and 85 years old with acute or convalescent COVID-19. Sequences were obtained from peripheral blood. The J gene is TRBJ2-3, the V gene TRBV3-1 (or the pseudogene TRBV3-2); D gene unclear. CDR3 region: CASSHLHSADTQYF. The DNA for the CDR3 is TGTGCCAGCAGCCACCTCCACTCCGCAGATACGCAGTATTTT.